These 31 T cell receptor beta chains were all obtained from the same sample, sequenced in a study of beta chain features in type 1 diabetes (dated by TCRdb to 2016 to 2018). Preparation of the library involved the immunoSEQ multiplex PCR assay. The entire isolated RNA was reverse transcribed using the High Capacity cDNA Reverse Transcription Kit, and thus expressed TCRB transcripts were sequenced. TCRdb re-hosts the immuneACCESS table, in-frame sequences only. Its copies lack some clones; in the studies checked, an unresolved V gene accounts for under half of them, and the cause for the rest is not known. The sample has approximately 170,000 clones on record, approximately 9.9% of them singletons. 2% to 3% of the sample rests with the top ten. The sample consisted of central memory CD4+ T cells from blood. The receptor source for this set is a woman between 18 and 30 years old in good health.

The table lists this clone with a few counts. As DNA, the CDR3 is TGTGCCAGCAGCGGCCGGGACTGGAACAATGAGCAGTTCTTC. The encoded protein is CASSGRDWNNEQFF. V usage is TRBV7-2 and J usage is TRBJ2-1; tentatively, D is TRBD2 (6 bases). Trimming shortened V by 5 bases and J by 5 bases, and 13 bases separated the two germline ends. From germline, CDR1 is SGHTA and CDR2 FQGNSA. The CDR3 loop spans 14 amino acids.

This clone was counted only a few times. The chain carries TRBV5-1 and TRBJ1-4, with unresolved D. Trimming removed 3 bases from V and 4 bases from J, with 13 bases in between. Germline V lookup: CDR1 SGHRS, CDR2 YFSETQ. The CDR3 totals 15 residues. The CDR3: CASSSDGRGNEKLFF. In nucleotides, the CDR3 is TGCGCCAGCAGCTCCGACGGGCGGGGTAATGAAAAACTGTTTTTT.

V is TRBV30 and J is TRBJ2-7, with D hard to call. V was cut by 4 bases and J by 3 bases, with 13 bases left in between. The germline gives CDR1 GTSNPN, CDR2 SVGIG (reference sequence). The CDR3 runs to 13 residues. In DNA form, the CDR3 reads TGTGCCTGGAACCGCGGCTCGAACTACGAGCAGTACTTC. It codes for CAWNRGSNYEQYF.

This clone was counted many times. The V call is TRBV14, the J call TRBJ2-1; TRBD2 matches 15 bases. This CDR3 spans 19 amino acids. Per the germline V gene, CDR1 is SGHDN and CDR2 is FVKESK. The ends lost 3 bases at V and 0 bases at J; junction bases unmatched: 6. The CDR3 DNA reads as TGTGCCAGCAGCCAGGGACTAGCGGGAGGATCTAGCTCCTACAATGAGCAGTTCTTC. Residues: CASSQGLAGGSSSYNEQFF. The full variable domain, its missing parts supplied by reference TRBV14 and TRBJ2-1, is EAGVTQFPSHSVIEKGQTVTLRCDPISGHDNLYWYRRVMGKEIKFLLHFVKESKQDESGMPNNRFLAERTGGTYSTLKVQPAELEDSGVYFCASSQGLAGGSSSYNEQFFGPGTRLTVL.

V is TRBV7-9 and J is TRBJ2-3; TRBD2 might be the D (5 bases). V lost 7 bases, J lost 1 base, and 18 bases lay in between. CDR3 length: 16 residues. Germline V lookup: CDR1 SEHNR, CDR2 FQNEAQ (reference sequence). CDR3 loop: CASKAGETLGTDTQYF. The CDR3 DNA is TGTGCCAGCAAGGCCGGGGAGACCCTAGGCACAGATACGCAGTATTTT.

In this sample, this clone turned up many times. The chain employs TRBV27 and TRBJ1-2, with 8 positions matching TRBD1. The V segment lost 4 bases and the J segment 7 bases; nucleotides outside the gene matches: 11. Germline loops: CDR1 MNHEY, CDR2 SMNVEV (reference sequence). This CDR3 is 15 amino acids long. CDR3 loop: CASSSRQGFSSGYTF. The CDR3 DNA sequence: TGTGCCAGCAGTTCGAGACAGGGGTTTTCCAGTGGCTACACCTTC.

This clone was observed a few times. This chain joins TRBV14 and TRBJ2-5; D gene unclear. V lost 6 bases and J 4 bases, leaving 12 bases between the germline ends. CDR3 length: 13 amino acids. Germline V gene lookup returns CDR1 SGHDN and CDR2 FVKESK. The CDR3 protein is CASSFGVSETQYF. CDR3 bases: TGTGCCAGCAGTTTCGGAGTTTCAGAGACCCAGTACTTC.

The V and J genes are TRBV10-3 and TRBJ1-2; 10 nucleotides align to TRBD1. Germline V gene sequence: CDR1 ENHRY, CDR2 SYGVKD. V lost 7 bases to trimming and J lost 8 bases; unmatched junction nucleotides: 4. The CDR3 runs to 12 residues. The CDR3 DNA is TGTGCCATCATGACAGGGGGCCAGGGCTACACCTTC. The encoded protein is CAIMTGGQGYTF.

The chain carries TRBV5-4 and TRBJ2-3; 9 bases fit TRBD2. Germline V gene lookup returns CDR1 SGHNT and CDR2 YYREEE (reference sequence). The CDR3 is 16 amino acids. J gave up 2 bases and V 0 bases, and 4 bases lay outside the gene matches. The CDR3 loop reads CASSLGLAGFTDTQYF. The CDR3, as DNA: TGTGCCAGCAGCTTGGGGCTAGCGGGGTTCACAGATACGCAGTATTTT.

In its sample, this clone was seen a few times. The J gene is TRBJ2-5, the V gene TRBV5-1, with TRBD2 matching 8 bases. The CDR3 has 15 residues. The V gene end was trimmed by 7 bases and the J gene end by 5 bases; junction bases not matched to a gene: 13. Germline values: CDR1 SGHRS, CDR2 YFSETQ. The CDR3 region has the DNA TGCGCCAGCCTTGCAACCGGGACTAGAGGGGAGACCCAGTACTTC. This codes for CASLATGTRGETQYF.

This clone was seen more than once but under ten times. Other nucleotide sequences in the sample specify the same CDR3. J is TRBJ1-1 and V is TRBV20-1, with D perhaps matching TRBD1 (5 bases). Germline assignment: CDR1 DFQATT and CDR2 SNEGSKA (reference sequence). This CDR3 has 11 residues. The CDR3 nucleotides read TGCAGATCGGGGGGGGGCACTGAAGCTTTCTTT. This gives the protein CRSGGGTEAFF.

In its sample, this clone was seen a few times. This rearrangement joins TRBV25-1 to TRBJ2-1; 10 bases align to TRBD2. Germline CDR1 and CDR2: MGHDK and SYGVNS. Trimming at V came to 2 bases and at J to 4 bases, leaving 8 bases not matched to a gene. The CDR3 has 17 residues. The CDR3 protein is CASSERVKAGGYNEQFF. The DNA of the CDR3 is TGTGCCAGCAGTGAACGGGTTAAAGCGGGAGGGTACAATGAGCAGTTCTTC. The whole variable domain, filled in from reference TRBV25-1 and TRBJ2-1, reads EADIYQTPRYLVIGTGKKITLECSQTMGHDKMYWYQQDPGMELHLIHYSYGVNSTEKGDLSSESTVSRIRTEHFPLTLESARPSHTSQYLCASSERVKAGGYNEQFFGPGTRLTVL.

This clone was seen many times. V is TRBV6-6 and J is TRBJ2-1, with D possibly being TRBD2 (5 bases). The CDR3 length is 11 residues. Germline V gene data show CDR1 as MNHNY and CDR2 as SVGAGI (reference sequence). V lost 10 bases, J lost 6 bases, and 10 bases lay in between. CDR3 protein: CATTNGNEQFF. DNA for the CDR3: TGTGCCACGACTAACGGCAATGAGCAGTTCTTC.

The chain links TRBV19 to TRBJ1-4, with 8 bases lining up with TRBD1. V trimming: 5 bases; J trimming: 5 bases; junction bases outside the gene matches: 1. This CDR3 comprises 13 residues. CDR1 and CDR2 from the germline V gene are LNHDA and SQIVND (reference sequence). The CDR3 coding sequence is TGTGCCAGTAGTGGACAGGGCAATGAAAAACTGTTTTTT. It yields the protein CASSGQGNEKLFF.

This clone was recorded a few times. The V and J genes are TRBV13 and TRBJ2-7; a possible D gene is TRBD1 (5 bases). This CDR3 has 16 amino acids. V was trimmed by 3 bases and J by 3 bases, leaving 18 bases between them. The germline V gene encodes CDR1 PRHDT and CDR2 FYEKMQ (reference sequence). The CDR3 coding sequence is TGTGCCAGCAGCTTTTTTGGGGCGAACATCCTCTACGAGCAGTACTTC. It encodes CASSFFGANILYEQYF.

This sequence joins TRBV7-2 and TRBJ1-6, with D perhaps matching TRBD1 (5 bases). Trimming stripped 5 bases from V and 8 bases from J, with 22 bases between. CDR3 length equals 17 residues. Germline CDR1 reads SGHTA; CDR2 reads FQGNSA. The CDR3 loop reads CASSQDLGQGWYSPLHF. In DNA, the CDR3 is TGTGCCAGCAGCCAAGATCTAGGCCAGGGATGGTATTCACCCCTCCACTTT.

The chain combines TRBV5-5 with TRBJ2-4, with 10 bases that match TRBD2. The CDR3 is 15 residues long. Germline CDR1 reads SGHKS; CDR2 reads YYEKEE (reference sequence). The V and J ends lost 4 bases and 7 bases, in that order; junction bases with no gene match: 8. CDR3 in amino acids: CASSIIAGGVNIQYF. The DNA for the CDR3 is TGTGCCAGCAGCATCATAGCGGGGGGTGTGAACATTCAGTACTTC.

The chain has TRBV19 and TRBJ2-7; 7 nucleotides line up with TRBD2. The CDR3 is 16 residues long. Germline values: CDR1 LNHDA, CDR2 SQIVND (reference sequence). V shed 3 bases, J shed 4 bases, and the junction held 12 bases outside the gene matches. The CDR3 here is CASSIRRVSGDYEQYF. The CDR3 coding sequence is TGTGCCAGTAGTATCCGCCGGGTAAGCGGGGATTACGAGCAGTACTTC.

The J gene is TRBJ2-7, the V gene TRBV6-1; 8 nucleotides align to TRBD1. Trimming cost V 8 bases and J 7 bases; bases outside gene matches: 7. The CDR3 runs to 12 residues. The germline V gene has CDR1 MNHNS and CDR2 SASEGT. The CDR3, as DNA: TGTGCCAGCCTCCGGACAGGGTATGAGCAGTACTTC. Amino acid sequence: CASLRTGYEQYF.

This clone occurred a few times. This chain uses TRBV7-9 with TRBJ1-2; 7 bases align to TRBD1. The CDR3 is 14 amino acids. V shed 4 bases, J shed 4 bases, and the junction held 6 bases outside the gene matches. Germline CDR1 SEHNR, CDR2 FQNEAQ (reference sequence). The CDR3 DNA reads TGTGCCAGCAGCTCGATACAGGGGATCTATGGCTACACCTTC. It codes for CASSSIQGIYGYTF.

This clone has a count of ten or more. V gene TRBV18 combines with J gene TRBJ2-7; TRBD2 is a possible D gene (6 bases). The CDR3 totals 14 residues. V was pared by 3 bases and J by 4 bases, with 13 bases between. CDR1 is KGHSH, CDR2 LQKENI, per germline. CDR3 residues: CASSPNGGLYEQYF. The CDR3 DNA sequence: TGTGCCAGCTCACCCAATGGGGGGTTATACGAGCAGTACTTC.

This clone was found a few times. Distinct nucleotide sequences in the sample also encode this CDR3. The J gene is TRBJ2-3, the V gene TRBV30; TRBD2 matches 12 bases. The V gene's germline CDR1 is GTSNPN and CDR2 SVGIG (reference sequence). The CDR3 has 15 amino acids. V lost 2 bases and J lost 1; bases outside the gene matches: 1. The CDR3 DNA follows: TGTGCCTGGAGTCTAGCGGGGGGGGGCACAGATACGCAGTATTTT. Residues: CAWSLAGGGTDTQYF.

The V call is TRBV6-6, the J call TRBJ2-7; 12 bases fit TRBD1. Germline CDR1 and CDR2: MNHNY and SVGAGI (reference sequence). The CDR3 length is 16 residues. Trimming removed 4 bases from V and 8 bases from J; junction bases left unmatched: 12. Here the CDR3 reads CASSFRTGQGAQKQYF. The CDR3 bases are TGTGCCAGCAGTTTCAGAACGGGACAGGGGGCTCAGAAGCAGTACTTC.

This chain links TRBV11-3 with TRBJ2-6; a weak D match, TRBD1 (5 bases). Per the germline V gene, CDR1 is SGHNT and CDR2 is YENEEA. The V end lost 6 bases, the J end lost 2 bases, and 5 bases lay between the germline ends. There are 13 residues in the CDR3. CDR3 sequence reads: CASRDTGANVLTF. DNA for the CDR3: TGTGCCAGCAGGGACACTGGGGCCAACGTCCTGACTTTC.

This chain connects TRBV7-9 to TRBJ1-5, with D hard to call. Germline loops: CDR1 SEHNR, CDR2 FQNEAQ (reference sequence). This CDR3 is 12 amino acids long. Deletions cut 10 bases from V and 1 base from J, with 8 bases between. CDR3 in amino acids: CAIGGSNQPQHF. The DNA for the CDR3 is TGTGCCATAGGAGGGAGCAATCAGCCCCAGCATTTT. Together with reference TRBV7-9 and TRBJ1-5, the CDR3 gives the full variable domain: DTGVSQNPRHKITKRGQNVTFRCDPISEHNRLYWYRQTLGQGPEFLTYFQNEAQLEKSRLLSDRFSAERPKGSFSTLEIQRTEQGDSAMYLCAIGGSNQPQHFGDGTRLSIL.

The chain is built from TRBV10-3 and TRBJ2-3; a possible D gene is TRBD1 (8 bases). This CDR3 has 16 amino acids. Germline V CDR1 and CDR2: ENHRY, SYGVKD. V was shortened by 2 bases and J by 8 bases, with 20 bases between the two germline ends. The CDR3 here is CAISEIQGGNHGTQYF. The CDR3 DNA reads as TGTGCCATCAGTGAGATACAGGGGGGGAATCATGGTACGCAGTATTTT.

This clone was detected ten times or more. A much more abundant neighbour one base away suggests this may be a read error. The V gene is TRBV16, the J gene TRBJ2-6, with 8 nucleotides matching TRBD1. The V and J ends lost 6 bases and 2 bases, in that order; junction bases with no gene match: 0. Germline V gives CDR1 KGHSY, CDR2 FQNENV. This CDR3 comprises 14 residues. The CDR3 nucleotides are TGTGCCAGCAGACAGGGGGCTGGGGCCAACGTCCTGACTTTC. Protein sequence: CASRQGAGANVLTF.

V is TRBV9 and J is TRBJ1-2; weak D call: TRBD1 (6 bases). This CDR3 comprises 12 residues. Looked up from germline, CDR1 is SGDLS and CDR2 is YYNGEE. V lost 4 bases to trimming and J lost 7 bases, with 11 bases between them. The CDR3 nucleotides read TGTGCCAGCAGCCAGACAGGCTTTGGCTACACCTTC. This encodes CASSQTGFGYTF.

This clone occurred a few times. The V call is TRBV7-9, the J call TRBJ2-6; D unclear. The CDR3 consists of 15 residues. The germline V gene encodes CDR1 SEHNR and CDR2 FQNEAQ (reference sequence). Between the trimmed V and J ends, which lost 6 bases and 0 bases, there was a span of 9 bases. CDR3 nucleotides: TGTGCCAGCAGTTTATGGCTCTCTGGGGCCAACGTCCTGACTTTC. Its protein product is CASSLWLSGANVLTF.

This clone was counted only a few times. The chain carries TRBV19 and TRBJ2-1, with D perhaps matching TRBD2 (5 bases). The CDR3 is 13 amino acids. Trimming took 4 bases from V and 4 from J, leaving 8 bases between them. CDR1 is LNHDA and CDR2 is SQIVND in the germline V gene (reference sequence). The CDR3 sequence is CASSTWTYNEQFF. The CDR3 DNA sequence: TGTGCCAGTAGTACCTGGACTTACAATGAGCAGTTCTTC.

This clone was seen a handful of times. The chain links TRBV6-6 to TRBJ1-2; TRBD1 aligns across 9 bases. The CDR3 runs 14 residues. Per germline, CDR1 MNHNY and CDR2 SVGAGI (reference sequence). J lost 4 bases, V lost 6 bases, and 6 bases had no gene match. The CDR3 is CASRTGQGTYGYTF. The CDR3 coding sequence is TGTGCCAGCAGAACCGGACAGGGGACCTATGGCTACACCTTC.